This TCR beta chain was captured by sequencing in a study of shared clonotypes between healthy human individuals. Looking at the study overall: The plates for each donor numbered three CD4 naive, three CD4 memory, two CD8 naive and one CD8 memory. Points from the study as a whole: Around 5% of naive CD4 clonotypes were common to several donors.

Here immunoSEQ multiplex PCR was the method, and the copy in TCRdb shows in-frame clones only, minus some. The sample yields almost 700,000 clones, about 92% seen once. Germline-derived CDR1 and CDR2 are MNHEY and SMNVEV (reference sequence). The CDR3 has 14 amino acids. V dropped 7 bases and J dropped 2 bases, with 13 bases sitting between them. Of note for this clone: What it binds is not known.

CD45RO negativity and positive selection for CCR7 defined naive CD8 cells, a population that excluded terminally differentiated effector memory CD45RA+ cells. This TCR came from a man under 40 in good health. Sequencing was performed on naive CD8+ T cells sorted from blood. The chain joins TRBV27 to TRBJ2-3; a weak D match, TRBD2 (5 bases). The CDR3 coding sequence is TGTGCCAGCACATCGGGGAGCACCACAGATACGCAGTATTTT. It encodes CASTSGSTTDTQYF.